This entry lists 26 T cell receptor beta chains sequenced from one sample in a study of CD8 T cells in ankylosing spondylitis. Study outcomes and limitations: A motif in TCR beta, a set of under ten highly homologous variants, appeared characteristic of ankylosing spondylitis blood.

TCRdb called the 5' RACE reads again in MiXCR, with one record for every CDR3 protein. The table has 800,000 to 900,000 distinct CDR3 sequences, about 11% seen once. Antigens for these TCRs are unknown. The sample was blood, either unsorted or a sorted T cell fraction (not recorded which). These receptors were taken from a male donor with ankylosing spondylitis.

The V gene is TRBV28, the J gene TRBJ1-2; a weak D match, TRBD1 (5 bases). From germline, CDR1 is MDHEN and CDR2 SYDVKM. Trimming removed 5 bases from V and 5 bases from J, with 18 bases in between. There are 15 residues in the CDR3. The CDR3 sequence: CASSPKPREVYGYTF. The CDR3 nucleotides are TGTGCCAGCAGTCCGAAACCCAGGGAGGTGTATGGCTACACCTTC.

This clonotype was detected a few times. V gene TRBV20-1 combines with J gene TRBJ2-3; D may be TRBD1 or TRBD2 (5 bases each). The germline V gene encodes CDR1 DFQATT and CDR2 SNEGSKA (reference sequence). The germline V and J ends were trimmed by 3 bases and 2 bases, with 12 bases remaining between them. This CDR3 comprises 14 residues. In DNA form, the CDR3 reads TGCAGTGCTAGCTTGGACGGGGCCACAGATACGCAGTATTTT. Translation gives CSASLDGATDTQYF.

CDR3 sequence: CASSDRLAGREDTQYF. CDR3 bases: TGCGCCAGCAGCGACCGACTAGCGGGACGTGAAGATACGCAGTATTTT. The genes are TRBV4-3 and TRBJ2-3; the match to TRBD2 covers 11 bases. Germline loops: CDR1 LGHNA, CDR2 YSLEER. J lost 5 bases, V lost 5 bases, and 9 bases had no gene match. This CDR3 has 16 amino acids.

The chain couples TRBV4-2 to TRBJ1-4, with TRBD1 matching 9 bases. The CDR3 contains 17 residues. Losses at the gene ends were 1 base for V and 2 bases for J; bases not matched to a gene: 5. The germline V gene encodes CDR1 LGHNA and CDR2 YNFKEQ. In nucleotides, the CDR3 is TGTGCCAGCAGCCAAGCTACAGGGGGCTCGACTAATGAAAAACTGTTTTTT. Its translation: CASSQATGGSTNEKLFF.

This clonotype was counted a few times. This rearrangement joins TRBV18 to TRBJ1-1, with 9 bases fitting TRBD1. This CDR3 spans 12 amino acids. J was trimmed by 11 bases and V by 6 bases; bases with no gene match: 7. Germline values: CDR1 KGHSH, CDR2 LQKENI. CDR3 sequence: CASSRGQGLAFF. CDR3 nucleotides: TGTGCCAGCTCCCGAGGACAGGGGTTGGCTTTCTTT.

This clonotype was seen only a few times. The V and J genes are TRBV7-9 and TRBJ1-1; D is uncertain. Per the germline V gene, CDR1 is SEHNR and CDR2 is FQNEAQ (reference sequence). This CDR3 region has 13 residues. V was pared by 5 bases and J by 4 bases, with 11 bases between. CDR3 DNA: TGTGCCAGCAGCCCATCCGGTGCCACTGAAGCTTTCTTT. This sequence encodes CASSPSGATEAFF. Complete variable domain (other parts from reference TRBV7-9 and TRBJ1-1): DTGVSQNPRHKITKRGQNVTFRCDPISEHNRLYWYRQTLGQGPEFLTYFQNEAQLEKSRLLSDRFSAERPKGSFSTLEIQRTEQGDSAMYLCASSPSGATEAFFGQGTRLTVV.

This clonotype was counted between two and nine times. The chain carries TRBV12-3 or TRBV12-4 and TRBJ1-1; the match to TRBD1 covers 7 bases. V lost 4 bases, J lost 1 base, and 3 bases stayed unmatched. The length of the CDR3 is 14 residues. The DNA for the CDR3 is TGTGCCAGCAGTTCGGGACAGAGGAACACTGAAGCTTTCTTT. This encodes CASSSGQRNTEAFF.

The chain has TRBV5-1 and TRBJ2-3, with 7 bases that match TRBD2. CDR3 length equals 14 residues. Trimming removed 6 bases from V and 6 bases from J; junction bases left unmatched: 10. Germline V lookup: CDR1 SGHRS, CDR2 YFSETQ. DNA of the CDR3: TGCGCCAGCACCCCCGGAGGGCGGGGGGATACGCAGTATTTT. Translation: CASTPGGRGDTQYF.

This clonotype was picked up a small number of times. This chain uses TRBV9 with TRBJ1-1; D is uncertain. With 0 bases removed from V and 0 bases from J, the gap between germline ends came to 3 bases. CDR3 size: 13 residues. Germline CDR1 and CDR2: SGDLS and YYNGEE. The CDR3 here is CASSVEMNTEAFF. The CDR3 nucleotides read TGTGCCAGCAGCGTAGAGATGAACACTGAAGCTTTCTTT.

In its sample, this clonotype was seen a few times. V usage is TRBV30 and J usage is TRBJ2-7; possibly TRBD2 for D (5 bases). The CDR3 contains 11 residues. Trimming removed 0 bases from V and 13 bases from J, with 13 bases in between. Germline V gene sequence: CDR1 GTSNPN, CDR2 SVGIG (reference sequence). The chain's CDR3 is CAWSVSAAIYF. CDR3 nucleotides: TGTGCCTGGAGTGTATCAGCGGCGATCTACTTC.

In the case of this clonotype: The junction and the germline gene differ at one end; a read error may be behind it. The chain employs TRBV4-2 and TRBJ2-7; 12 bases fit TRBD2. The CDR3 totals 21 residues. Germline V gene data show CDR1 as LGHNA and CDR2 as YNFKEQ. CDR3 sequence reads: CATSDVPDAATSGGYSYEQYF. The CDR3 nucleotides read TGTGCCACCAGCGACGTTCCGGACGCCGCGACTAGCGGGGGTTACTCCTACGAGCAGTACTTC.

This clonotype was counted a few times. The gene calls are TRBV28 and TRBJ1-1, with D perhaps matching TRBD1 (5 bases). Germline V gives CDR1 MDHEN, CDR2 SYDVKM. The CDR3 runs 12 residues. V lost 6 bases, J lost 6 bases, and 11 bases lay in between. The CDR3 loop reads CASSLGVAEAFF. DNA for the CDR3: TGTGCCAGCAGCCTAGGGGTCGCTGAAGCTTTCTTT.

The V and J genes are TRBV7-9 and TRBJ1-1; no reliable D call. The germline V gene encodes CDR1 SEHNR and CDR2 FQNEAQ (reference sequence). V shed 1 base and J shed 4 bases, with 7 bases lying between them. The CDR3 spans 13 residues. As DNA, the CDR3 is TGTGCCAGCAGCTTAGAATTACCCACTGAAGCTTTCTTT. It codes for CASSLELPTEAFF. The variable domain in full, completed from reference TRBV7-9 and TRBJ1-1, reads DTGVSQNPRHKITKRGQNVTFRCDPISEHNRLYWYRQTLGQGPEFLTYFQNEAQLEKSRLLSDRFSAERPKGSFSTLEIQRTEQGDSAMYLCASSLELPTEAFFGQGTRLTVV.

The chain combines TRBV5-5 with TRBJ2-1; 12 nucleotides agree with TRBD2. Germline CDR1 is SGHKS and CDR2 is YYEKEE (reference sequence). This CDR3 comprises 15 residues. With V trimmed by 5 bases and J by 4 bases, 4 bases remained unmatched. This chain's CDR3 is CASRRTSGEYNEQFF. The CDR3 DNA reads TGTGCCAGCAGACGGACTAGCGGGGAATACAATGAGCAGTTCTTC.

Many counts were recorded for this clonotype. The CDR3 sequence: CATSDGRGNQPQHF. The CDR3 DNA reads as TGTGCCACCAGTGACGGACGGGGCAATCAGCCCCAGCATTTT. V and J are TRBV24-1 and TRBJ1-5; D unresolved. There are 14 residues in the CDR3. Germline-derived CDR1 and CDR2 are KGHDR and SFDVKD. Trimming cost V 4 bases and J 2 bases, with 8 bases left between them.

This chain links TRBV20-1 with TRBJ2-3; the match to TRBD1 covers 7 bases. The CDR3 has 13 residues. Germline CDR1 and CDR2: DFQATT and SNEGSKA (reference sequence). V lost 7 bases and J lost 7; bases outside the gene matches: 11. In nucleotides, the CDR3 is TGCAGTGTCTTCGACAGGGAAAAAAATACGCAGTATTTT. Residues: CSVFDREKNTQYF.

This clonotype showed up many times. The chain is built from TRBV6-2 or TRBV6-3 and TRBJ2-1; D remains ambiguous. This CDR3 is 11 amino acids long. Germline V CDR1 and CDR2: MNHEY, SVGEGT. Trimming removed 6 bases from V and 3 bases from J, with 3 bases in between. The chain's CDR3 is CASRRYNEQFF. CDR3 in DNA: TGTGCCAGCAGGCGCTACAATGAGCAGTTCTTC.

Only a few counts were recorded for this clonotype. The chain is built from TRBV29-1 and TRBJ1-2, with D perhaps matching TRBD1 (5 bases). V was pared by 3 bases and J by 8 bases, with 16 bases between. From germline, CDR1 is SQVTM and CDR2 ANQGSEA. The CDR3 covers 13 residues. The CDR3 region has the DNA TGCAGCGTTGACTCGGAGGGGAGGAACGGCTACACCTTC. Its translation is CSVDSEGRNGYTF.

The rearrangement links TRBV5-5 to TRBJ2-6, with TRBD2 identical over 10 bases. CDR1 and CDR2 (germline): SGHKS, YYEKEE (reference sequence). The V segment lost 3 bases and the J segment 1 base; nucleotides outside the gene matches: 7. CDR3 length: 18 amino acids. CDR3 nucleotides: TGTGCCAGCAGCTGGTGGACTAGCGGACCTTCTGGGGCCAACGTCCTGACTTTC. This sequence encodes CASSWWTSGPSGANVLTF.

This clonotype was seen ten or more times. The rearrangement links TRBV29-1 to TRBJ2-3; TRBD2 is a possible D gene (6 bases). The germline V and J ends were trimmed by 4 bases and 1 base, with 21 bases remaining between them. CDR3 length: 17 residues. Germline CDR1 SQVTM, CDR2 ANQGSEA. The CDR3 sequence: CSVAGSAQGGGTDTQYF. CDR3 DNA: TGCAGCGTTGCTGGGTCGGCTCAGGGAGGCGGCACAGATACGCAGTATTTT.

This clonotype was detected ten times or more. The chain recombines TRBV4-3 with TRBJ2-1, with D perhaps being TRBD1 or TRBD2 (5 bases each). There are 18 residues in the CDR3. Germline CDR1 and CDR2: LGHNA and YSLEER. With 1 base removed from V and 0 bases from J, the gap between germline ends came to 16 bases. CDR3 region: CASSQGIGAGSSYNEQFF. In nucleotides, the CDR3 is TGCGCCAGCAGCCAAGGTATCGGGGCTGGGAGCTCCTACAATGAGCAGTTCTTC.

V and J are TRBV24-1 and TRBJ1-5; D remains unclear. V was clipped by 4 bases and J by 7 bases, with 13 bases between them. Germline CDR1 is KGHDR and CDR2 is SFDVKD. This CDR3 contains 14 residues. CDR3 nucleotide sequence: TGTGCCACCAGTGACCGCACCGGACGGCAGCCCCAGCATTTT. Translating it yields CATSDRTGRQPQHF.

This clonotype was picked up a small number of times. CDR3 amino acids: CASSEGAAGGYGYTF. In DNA, the CDR3 is TGTGCCAGCAGTGAAGGCGCGGCAGGGGGTTATGGCTACACCTTC. The rearrangement links TRBV2 to TRBJ1-2; 7 bases match TRBD1. With 1 base clipped from V and 5 bases from J, the junction kept 7 bases outside the gene matches. The CDR3 is 15 residues long. Germline lookup yields CDR1 SNHLY and CDR2 FYNNEI.

In this sample, this clonotype turned up a few times. The chain employs TRBV20-1 and TRBJ1-1, with D hard to call. CDR1 is DFQATT and CDR2 is SNEGSKA in the germline V gene (reference sequence). CDR3 length equals 15 residues. The V and J ends lost 8 bases and 1 base respectively, with 20 bases between them. CDR3 nucleotides: TGCAGTTCTTACCCAGGAGGGAAAGGGAACACTGAAGCTTTCTTT. This encodes CSSYPGGKGNTEAFF.

The V and J genes are TRBV15 and TRBJ2-3; D not certain. CDR3 size: 16 residues. V was clipped by 0 bases and J by 3 bases, with 13 bases between them. The germline CDR1 and CDR2 sequences are LNHNV and YYDKDF (reference sequence). The CDR3 DNA is TGTGCCACCAGCAGAGATCTAGGACGAAGAACAGATACGCAGTATTTT. It specifies CATSRDLGRRTDTQYF.

Here the CDR3 reads CASSIRPGEQYF. CDR3 coding DNA: TGTGCCAGCAGTATACGGCCGGGGGAGCAGTACTTC. V is TRBV28 and J is TRBJ2-7; tentative D call: TRBD2 (5 bases). The CDR3 runs to 12 residues. Germline loops: CDR1 MDHEN, CDR2 SYDVKM. The V and J ends lost 5 bases and 7 bases respectively, with 12 bases between them. The variable domain in full, with the rest retrieved from reference TRBV28 and TRBJ2-7, is DVKVTQSSRYLVKRTGEKVFLECVQDMDHENMFWYRQDPGLGLRLIYFSYDVKMKEKGDIPEGYSVSREKKERFSLILESASTNQTSMYLCASSIRPGEQYFGPGTRLTVT.